The 11 T cell receptor beta chains below all came from one sample that was sequenced in a study of blood T cell repertoires in COVID-19. The method was immunoSEQ multiplex PCR; TCRdb's version includes in-frame clones alone and lacks a portion of them. The sample lists some 260,000 clones, around nine tenths seen once, with 2% to 2.5% in the top ten. Material: peripheral blood. The receptors originated from a woman in her thirties or forties who had recovered from COVID-19.

The V and J genes are TRBV30 and TRBJ1-6, with TRBD1 as a possible D gene (5 bases). The CDR3 covers 14 residues. Per germline, CDR1 GTSNPN and CDR2 SVGIG (reference sequence). Trimming removed 0 bases from V and 11 bases from J, with 14 bases in between. The CDR3 bases are TGTGCCTGGAGTGTAAAGTCGCTGGGGCCACCCCTCCACTTT. Amino acids: CAWSVKSLGPPLHF.

The chain carries TRBV6-5 and TRBJ2-7; TRBD1 agrees at 10 bases. J lost 1 base, V lost 8 bases, and 8 bases had no gene match. The germline CDR1 and CDR2 sequences are MNHEY and SVGAGI. The CDR3 consists of 15 residues. CDR3 loop: CASRRGQGESYEQYF. CDR3 nucleotide sequence: TGTGCCAGCCGTCGAGGACAGGGGGAGTCCTACGAGCAGTACTTC.

V is TRBV20-1 and J is TRBJ2-7; D gene uncertain. This CDR3 is built from 11 residues. Trimming cost V 0 bases and J 7 bases, with 7 bases left between them. Germline V lookup: CDR1 DFQATT, CDR2 SNEGSKA (reference sequence). The CDR3 bases are TGCAGTGCTAGAGATTACCTAGAGCAGTACTTC. Translation: CSARDYLEQYF.

This clone was counted a few times. The gene calls are TRBV9 and TRBJ1-6; D unclear. The V end lost 6 bases, the J end lost 4 bases, and 8 bases lay between the germline ends. Germline-derived CDR1 and CDR2 are SGDLS and YYNGEE. This CDR3 spans 13 amino acids. This chain's CDR3 is CASNGDYNSPLHF. CDR3 nucleotide sequence: TGTGCCAGCAACGGTGATTATAATTCACCCCTCCACTTT.

The chain links TRBV25-1 to TRBJ1-1, with TRBD1 matching 10 bases. This CDR3 has 16 amino acids. Germline CDR1 reads MGHDK; CDR2 reads SYGVNS. The V segment lost 6 bases and the J segment 3 bases; nucleotides outside the gene matches: 10. Here the CDR3 reads CASRDSGQGRHTEAFF. CDR3 DNA sequence: TGTGCCAGCAGGGACTCGGGACAGGGGCGCCACACTGAAGCTTTCTTT. The variable domain in full, completed from reference TRBV25-1 and TRBJ1-1, reads EADIYQTPRYLVIGTGKKITLECSQTMGHDKMYWYQQDPGMELHLIHYSYGVNSTEKGDLSSESTVSRIRTEHFPLTLESARPSHTSQYLCASRDSGQGRHTEAFFGQGTRLTVV.

For this clone: The identical CDR3 is also encoded by other nucleotide sequences in the sample. The rearrangement joins TRBV19 to TRBJ2-5, with 9 bases lining up with TRBD1. This CDR3 spans 13 amino acids. Germline V lookup: CDR1 LNHDA, CDR2 SQIVND (reference sequence). J was trimmed by 5 bases and V by 4 bases; bases with no gene match: 2. DNA of the CDR3: TGTGCCAGTAGTAGGGACAGGGAGGAGACCCAGTACTTC. Amino acid sequence: CASSRDREETQYF.

The chain couples TRBV18 to TRBJ2-1; 7 bases map to TRBD1. Germline trimming cut 3 bases from V and 1 base from J; bases unmatched to any gene: 6. The CDR3 runs to 16 residues. The germline V gene encodes CDR1 KGHSH and CDR2 LQKENI. CDR3 DNA sequence: TGTGCCAGCTCACCTTCGACAGGGTCTTCCTACAATGAGCAGTTCTTC. As protein: CASSPSTGSSYNEQFF.

The chain couples TRBV6-5 to TRBJ1-5; the D is unclear. CDR1 and CDR2 from the germline V gene are MNHEY and SVGAGI. The CDR3 loop spans 14 amino acids. Trimming left V 8 bases short and J 4 bases short, with 15 bases between. The CDR3: CASVQSWTNQPQHF. The CDR3 DNA reads TGTGCCAGCGTCCAATCCTGGACTAATCAGCCCCAGCATTTT.

The chain recombines TRBV28 with TRBJ2-1, with 11 nucleotides matching TRBD2. The CDR3 loop spans 15 amino acids. CDR1 is MDHEN and CDR2 is SYDVKM in the germline V gene. V trimming: 5 bases; J trimming: 5 bases; junction bases outside the gene matches: 5. The DNA of the CDR3 is TGTGCCAGCAGTCGGGGACTAGCGGCGAACAATGAGCAGTTCTTC. It is translated as CASSRGLAANNEQFF.

This sequence joins TRBV24-1 and TRBJ1-2; D is possibly TRBD1 (6 bases). The CDR3 length is 14 residues. Between the trimmed V and J ends, which lost 6 bases and 6 bases, there was a span of 16 bases. Per the germline V gene, CDR1 is KGHDR and CDR2 is SFDVKD. CDR3 protein: CATSTTGRIDGYTF. For the CDR3, the DNA is TGTGCCACCAGTACAACAGGGAGAATAGATGGCTACACCTTC.

The V and J genes are TRBV5-4 and TRBJ2-1, with 7 bases lining up with TRBD2. V shed 2 bases, J shed 8 bases, and the junction held 7 bases outside the gene matches. Germline loops: CDR1 SGHNT, CDR2 YYREEE (reference sequence). The CDR3 spans 14 residues. CDR3 bases: TGTGCCAGCAGCTTCCTAGCGGTTGGGGATGAGCAGTTCTTC. This encodes CASSFLAVGDEQFF.